These 29 T cell receptor beta chains originate from one sample sequenced in a study of cytomegalovirus exposure and HLA in healthy donors. Use of 60 Vbeta and 13 Jbeta primers characterized the PCR. Here immunoSEQ multiplex PCR was the method, and the copy in TCRdb shows in-frame clones only, minus some. The sample lists about 110,000 clones, around 81% occurring once. Sequenced input: PBMCs. These receptors were taken from a woman aged 30 to 39 in good health and CMV-seronegative.

This chain connects TRBV30 to TRBJ2-7, with 10 bases that match TRBD1. CDR1 GTSNPN and CDR2 SVGIG come from the germline V gene (reference sequence). The CDR3 loop spans 14 amino acids. V was pared by 5 bases and J by 2 bases, with 6 bases of the junction left unmatched. CDR3 sequence reads: CAWADRGLTYEQYF. CDR3 DNA sequence: TGTGCCTGGGCTGACAGGGGGCTTACCTACGAGCAGTACTTC.

This clone was picked up a small number of times. This rearrangement joins TRBV20-1 to TRBJ1-2; D is perhaps TRBD1 (6 bases). The CDR3 totals 10 residues. Per germline, CDR1 DFQATT and CDR2 SNEGSKA (reference sequence). V lost 7 bases and J lost 14, with 17 bases in between. CDR3 sequence (DNA): TGCAGTGTTGAAAAAGGACAGTCGACCTTC. Translation gives CSVEKGQSTF.

V usage is TRBV4-2 and J usage is TRBJ1-2, with 12 bases fitting TRBD1. Trimming removed 3 bases from V and 4 bases from J; junction bases left unmatched: 12. The CDR3 length is 18 residues. CDR1 is LGHNA and CDR2 is YNFKEQ in the germline V gene. The chain's CDR3 is CASSQRGQGAPIVYGYTF. The CDR3 DNA sequence: TGTGCCAGCAGCCAGAGGGGACAGGGGGCCCCCATCGTCTATGGCTACACCTTC.

The rearrangement uses TRBV9 and TRBJ2-7, with D maybe TRBD2 (6 bases). The CDR3 totals 15 residues. Germline CDR1 and CDR2: SGDLS and YYNGEE. Deletions cut 3 bases from V and 0 bases from J, with 13 bases between. This chain's CDR3 is CASSASGGSSYEQYF. The CDR3 DNA reads as TGTGCCAGCAGCGCCAGCGGAGGGAGCTCCTACGAGCAGTACTTC. The entire variable domain, with the rest obtained from reference TRBV9 and TRBJ2-7, is as follows: DSGVTQTPKHLITATGQRVTLRCSPRSGDLSVYWYQQSLDQGLQFLIQYYNGEERAKGNILERFSAQQFPDLHSELNLSSLELGDSALYFCASSASGGSSYEQYFGPGTRLTVT.

This CDR3 reads CASSYRGLFGNTEAFF. CDR3 nucleotide sequence: TGTGCCAGCAGCTACAGGGGTTTGTTTGGGAACACTGAAGCTTTCTTT. V usage is TRBV5-6 and J usage is TRBJ1-1; 7 nucleotides align to TRBD1. CDR3 length equals 16 residues. Germline V CDR1 and CDR2: SGHDT, YYEEEE. V trimming: 3 bases; J trimming: 1 base; junction bases outside the gene matches: 9.

Comment on this clone: The germline gene is not matched at one end of the junction; a read error may be the cause. The same CDR3 can be traced to other DNA sequences in this sample. The chain carries TRBV28 and TRBJ2-3; 7 nucleotides match TRBD1. The CDR3 has 16 residues. Germline loops: CDR1 MDHEN, CDR2 SYDVKM. CDR3 protein: CASSTGQARGTDTQYF. CDR3 nucleotides: TGCGCCAGCAGTACCGGACAGGCGAGGGGCACAGATACGCAGTATTTT.

The gene calls are TRBV9 and TRBJ2-3; a possible D gene is TRBD1 (6 bases). V lost 0 bases and J lost 2, with 10 bases in between. The CDR3 is made up of 15 amino acids. The germline gives CDR1 SGDLS, CDR2 YYNGEE. This chain's CDR3 is CASSVGRGYTDTQYF. CDR3 bases: TGTGCCAGCAGCGTAGGCAGGGGATACACAGATACGCAGTATTTT.

The chain's CDR3 is CASRSRGQGGTQYF. The CDR3, as DNA: TGTGCCAGCAGGTCCAGGGGGCAGGGGGGGACCCAGTACTTC. The rearrangement uses TRBV6-5 and TRBJ2-5; 8 positions agree with TRBD1. Germline lookup yields CDR1 MNHEY and CDR2 SVGAGI. The CDR3 totals 14 residues. With 6 bases clipped from V and 7 bases from J, the junction kept 10 bases outside the gene matches.

CDR3 region: CASSLGQTYGYTF. The CDR3 DNA reads as TGCGCCAGCAGCTTAGGACAGACCTATGGCTACACCTTC. The chain carries TRBV5-1 and TRBJ1-2, with D possibly TRBD1 on 6 matching bases. V was shortened by 2 bases and J by 4 bases, with 9 bases between the two germline ends. Per germline, CDR1 SGHRS and CDR2 YFSETQ. There are 13 residues in the CDR3. Full variable domain (rest looked up from reference TRBV5-1 and TRBJ1-2): KAGVTQTPRYLIKTRGQQVTLSCSPISGHRSVSWYQQTPGQGLQFLFEYFSETQRNKGNFPGRFSGRQFSNSRSEMNVSTLELGDSALYLCASSLGQTYGYTFGSGTRLTVV.

The rearrangement links TRBV7-9 to TRBJ2-7; 9 nucleotides agree with TRBD1. With V trimmed by 5 bases and J by 5 bases, 4 bases remained unmatched. The CDR3 is made up of 13 amino acids. Germline V gene lookup returns CDR1 SEHNR and CDR2 FQNEAQ (reference sequence). CDR3 residues: CASSNRQGDEQYF. As DNA, the CDR3 is TGTGCCAGCAGCAACCGACAGGGGGACGAGCAGTACTTC.

The chain couples TRBV11-2 to TRBJ2-1; TRBD2 aligns across 16 bases. Trimming removed 0 bases from V and 16 bases from J; junction bases left unmatched: 9. This CDR3 contains 16 residues. The V gene's germline CDR1 is SGHAT and CDR2 FQNNGV. CDR3 nucleotides: TGTGCCAGCAGCTTAGACGGGACTAGCGGGAGGGCTATCGTATTCTTC. This encodes CASSLDGTSGRAIVFF.

This clone was seen only a few times. The V call is TRBV6-5, the J call TRBJ1-4, with a weak D call TRBD1 (5 bases). V gave up 4 bases and J gave up 8 bases, with 14 bases separating them. CDR1 and CDR2 (germline): MNHEY, SVGAGI. This CDR3 spans 14 amino acids. For the CDR3, the DNA is TGTGCCAGCAGTTCCGAAGGGGCTTGGGAAAAACTGTTTTTT. Encoded protein: CASSSEGAWEKLFF.

The chain carries TRBV30 and TRBJ2-3; D remains ambiguous. CDR3 length equals 11 residues. The germline V gene has CDR1 GTSNPN and CDR2 SVGIG (reference sequence). With 4 bases removed from V and 2 bases from J, the gap between germline ends came to 4 bases. The CDR3 here is CAWTNTDTQYF. CDR3 DNA sequence: TGTGCCTGGACTAACACAGATACGCAGTATTTT.

This clone appeared a single time. V gene TRBV15 combines with J gene TRBJ2-1; 13 nucleotides align to TRBD2. Trimming removed 2 bases from V and 6 bases from J; junction bases left unmatched: 4. The CDR3 consists of 16 residues. Germline V gene data show CDR1 as LNHNV and CDR2 as YYDKDF (reference sequence). CDR3 in amino acids: CATSRLGTSGANEQFF. The DNA of the CDR3 is TGTGCCACCAGCAGACTCGGGACTAGCGGGGCCAATGAGCAGTTCTTC.

The chain combines TRBV5-1 with TRBJ1-5; D might be TRBD1 (6 bases). Germline loops: CDR1 SGHRS, CDR2 YFSETQ. V lost 4 bases and J lost 3, with 14 bases in between. This CDR3 is 15 amino acids long. The CDR3 protein is CASSESGTLNQPQHF. CDR3 nucleotides: TGCGCCAGCAGCGAGAGCGGGACACTCAATCAGCCCCAGCATTTT.

The chain is built from TRBV7-2 and TRBJ2-7; 8 positions match TRBD2. Looked up from germline, CDR1 is SGHTA and CDR2 is FQGNSA. CDR3 length equals 14 residues. With 5 bases clipped from V and 3 bases from J, the junction kept 6 bases outside the gene matches. The CDR3 bases are TGTGCCAGCAGCCCGACTAGCGCCTTCTACGAGCAGTACTTC. The encoded protein is CASSPTSAFYEQYF.

The gene calls are TRBV4-2 and TRBJ1-2, with 7 bases fitting TRBD1. V lost 2 bases to trimming and J lost 8 bases; unmatched junction nucleotides: 11. The CDR3 length is 15 residues. Germline CDR1 reads LGHNA; CDR2 reads YNFKEQ. CDR3: CASSQPGQDGAGYTF. CDR3 in DNA: TGTGCCAGCAGCCAACCAGGACAGGATGGGGCAGGCTACACCTTC.

This clone was seen only a few times. The genes are TRBV4-3 and TRBJ2-2, with 9 bases fitting TRBD2. V was pared by 1 base and J by 3 bases, with 0 bases of the junction left unmatched. The CDR3 is 15 amino acids. The germline gives CDR1 LGHNA, CDR2 YSLEER. The CDR3 bases are TGCGCCAGCAGCCAAGGACTAGCGGACACCGGGGAGCTGTTTTTT. As protein: CASSQGLADTGELFF.

DNA for the CDR3: TGTGCCAGCAGCTTAGGGACAGGGCACTATGGCTACACCTTC. Protein sequence: CASSLGTGHYGYTF. V is TRBV7-2 and J is TRBJ1-2, with 8 bases matching TRBD1. This CDR3 spans 14 amino acids. J was trimmed by 3 bases and V by 1 base; bases with no gene match: 1. Per the germline V gene, CDR1 is SGHTA and CDR2 is FQGNSA.

V is TRBV7-8 and J is TRBJ2-5, with TRBD2 identical over 13 bases. Germline CDR1 is SGHVS and CDR2 is FQNEAQ. Losses at the gene ends were 11 bases for V and 2 bases for J; bases not matched to a gene: 8. This CDR3 is built from 15 residues. CDR3 in DNA: TGTGCCTCTTCCCCGACTAGCGGGGGGCAAGAGACCCAGTACTTC. It is translated as CASSPTSGGQETQYF. The full variable domain, with the rest looked up from reference TRBV7-8 and TRBJ2-5, is GAGVSQSPRYKVAKRGQDVALRCDPISGHVSLFWYQQALGQGPEFLTYFQNEAQLDKSGLPSDRFFAERPEGSVSTLKIQRTQQEDSAVYLCASSPTSGGQETQYFGPGTRLLVL.

The rearrangement links TRBV5-4 to TRBJ2-3; 12 bases map to TRBD1. The V gene's germline CDR1 is SGHNT and CDR2 YYREEE (reference sequence). This CDR3 contains 16 residues. V shed 3 bases, J shed 4 bases, and the junction held 6 bases outside the gene matches. The CDR3 DNA sequence: TGTGCCAGCAGCTCTGGGACAGGGGGCTACGCAGATACGCAGTATTTT. Translation: CASSSGTGGYADTQYF. The full variable domain, in which reference TRBV5-4 and TRBJ2-3 provide the parts outside the CDR3, is ETGVTQSPTHLIKTRGQQVTLRCSSQSGHNTVSWYQQALGQGPQFIFQYYREEENGRGNFPPRFSGLQFPNYSSELNVNALELDDSALYLCASSSGTGGYADTQYFGPGTRLTVL.

The CDR3 reads CASSLGTETQYF. CDR3 nucleotides: TGTGCCAGCAGCTTAGGGACTGAGACCCAGTACTTC. V is TRBV7-8 and J is TRBJ2-5; D may be TRBD2 (5 bases). The germline V and J ends were trimmed by 1 base and 5 bases, with 5 bases remaining between them. Germline assignment: CDR1 SGHVS and CDR2 FQNEAQ. The CDR3 totals 12 residues.

The V call is TRBV2, the J call TRBJ1-2; 7 bases agree with TRBD1. CDR1 is SNHLY and CDR2 is FYNNEI in the germline V gene. V shed 3 bases, J shed 6 bases, and the junction held 13 bases outside the gene matches. The CDR3 spans 16 residues. The DNA of the CDR3 is TGTGCCAGCAGTGACGGAACAGGGGTTGGAATTAATGGCTACACCTTC. The encoded protein is CASSDGTGVGINGYTF.

About this clone: At one end the junction does not follow the germline gene, possibly because of a read error. V is TRBV7-9 and J is TRBJ2-7; 10 bases are shared with TRBD1. CDR3 size: 17 residues. The germline CDR1 and CDR2 sequences are SEHNR and FQNEAQ (reference sequence). CDR3 bases: TGTTCCAGCAGCTTCGCTTCGACAGGGGGCAAGTCCTACGAGCAGTACTTC. This translates into CSSSFASTGGKSYEQYF.

DNA of the CDR3: TGTGCCAGCAGCTCCCGGACAGGAACCGTTTACAATGAGCAGTTCTTC. Translated, it gives CASSSRTGTVYNEQFF. The genes are TRBV7-2 and TRBJ2-1; 7 bases map to TRBD1. Germline assignment: CDR1 SGHTA and CDR2 FQGNSA. The CDR3 has 16 amino acids. V trimming: 4 bases; J trimming: 4 bases; junction bases outside the gene matches: 10.

The chain combines TRBV5-1 with TRBJ2-3, with 10 nucleotides matching TRBD2. J gave up 1 base and V 0 bases, and 8 bases lay outside the gene matches. The CDR3 runs to 18 residues. Looked up from germline, CDR1 is SGHRS and CDR2 is YFSETQ. The CDR3 is CASSLVPLAGVGTDTQYF. The CDR3 DNA is TGCGCCAGCAGCTTGGTACCCCTAGCGGGAGTAGGCACAGATACGCAGTATTTT.

This clone was observed once. J is TRBJ2-3 and V is TRBV9; 7 positions agree with TRBD2. Trimming removed 3 bases from V and 4 bases from J; junction bases left unmatched: 8. This CDR3 spans 15 amino acids. In germline, CDR1 is SGDLS, CDR2 YYNGEE. CDR3: CASSGLAGLADTQYF. As DNA, the CDR3 is TGTGCCAGCAGCGGACTAGCCGGGTTGGCAGATACGCAGTATTTT.

The V and J genes are TRBV9 and TRBJ1-1; D is perhaps TRBD1 (5 bases). V gave up 0 bases and J gave up 5 bases, with 11 bases separating them. The CDR3 extends over 14 amino acids. Germline CDR1 is SGDLS and CDR2 is YYNGEE. CDR3 in DNA: TGTGCCAGCAGCGTAGCTTCGGGGGGTACTGAAGCTTTCTTT. Translating it yields CASSVASGGTEAFF.

The chain recombines TRBV19 with TRBJ2-5; no reliable D call. The germline gives CDR1 LNHDA, CDR2 SQIVND (reference sequence). The CDR3 extends over 16 amino acids. Trimming took 5 bases from V and 1 from J, leaving 17 bases between them. The CDR3 reads CASSSPRELIQETQYF. CDR3 sequence (DNA): TGTGCCAGTAGTTCGCCCCGAGAGTTGATCCAAGAGACCCAGTACTTC.